The 26 T cell receptor beta chains presented below share a single source sample, sequenced in a study of neoadjuvant anti-PD-1 for oral cavity cancer. The repertoire was sequenced with immunoSEQ multiplex PCR; TCRdb's copy has only in-frame clones and lacks some. The data contain 7,200 or so clones, roughly 49% of them singletons. This sample comprised tumor tissue, obtained before nivolumab (anti-PD-1) treatment. These receptors were taken from a person aged 40 to 85 with oral cavity squamous cell carcinoma.

The J gene is TRBJ2-3, the V gene TRBV5-1; maybe TRBD1 (6 bases). The CDR3 totals 15 residues. The ends were cut back, 4 bases at V and 2 bases at J, with 14 bases in the middle. From germline, CDR1 is SGHRS and CDR2 YFSETQ. CDR3 loop: CASSLRTATTDTQYF. CDR3 sequence (DNA): TGCGCCAGCAGCCTGAGGACAGCGACCACAGATACGCAGTATTTT. The complete variable domain, with remaining parts taken from reference TRBV5-1 and TRBJ2-3, reads KAGVTQTPRYLIKTRGQQVTLSCSPISGHRSVSWYQQTPGQGLQFLFEYFSETQRNKGNFPGRFSGRQFSNSRSEMNVSTLELGDSALYLCASSLRTATTDTQYFGPGTRLTVL.

The CDR3, as DNA: TGTGCCAGCAGCTTGGGCAGGCCGAATGAGCAGTTCTTC. This gives the protein CASSLGRPNEQFF. V usage is TRBV5-6 and J usage is TRBJ2-1, with no clear D. Trimming cost V 0 bases and J 7 bases, with 8 bases left between them. The length of the CDR3 is 13 residues. CDR1 is SGHDT and CDR2 is YYEEEE in the germline V gene. The whole variable domain, filled in from reference TRBV5-6 and TRBJ2-1, reads DAGVTQSPTHLIKTRGQQVTLRCSPKSGHDTVSWYQQALGQGPQFIFQYYEEEERQRGNFPDRFSGHQFPNYSSELNVNALLLGDSALYLCASSLGRPNEQFFGPGTRLTVL.

The count of this clone is one. This chain uses TRBV27 with TRBJ2-7; 10 bases are shared with TRBD1. Germline V gene data show CDR1 as MNHEY and CDR2 as SMNVEV (reference sequence). CDR3 length: 15 residues. Unmatched junction bases numbered 6, after V lost 2 bases and J lost 5 bases. This CDR3 reads CASSLPGQGTHEQYF. DNA for the CDR3: TGTGCCAGCAGTTTACCGGGACAGGGGACCCACGAGCAGTACTTC.

This clone occurred once. The gene calls are TRBV2 and TRBJ2-5; no definite D call. Germline V lookup: CDR1 SNHLY, CDR2 FYNNEI. CDR3 length: 13 amino acids. V was clipped by 2 bases and J by 4 bases, with 8 bases between them. The CDR3 region is CASSETWSETQYF. CDR3 coding DNA: TGTGCCAGCAGTGAAACTTGGTCAGAGACCCAGTACTTC.

The V gene is TRBV6-5, the J gene TRBJ2-3; TRBD2 might be the D (6 bases). The CDR3 is made up of 14 amino acids. CDR1 MNHEY and CDR2 SVGAGI come from the germline V gene. V was clipped by 6 bases and J by 6 bases, with 16 bases between them. The CDR3 sequence: CASSLGTHGDTQYF. In nucleotides, the CDR3 is TGTGCCAGCAGCCTCGGGACTCACGGGGATACGCAGTATTTT.

This clone appeared a few times. V is TRBV5-1 and J is TRBJ2-7; D is perhaps TRBD2 (6 bases). Trimming stripped 0 bases from V and 3 bases from J, with 16 bases between. Germline CDR1 and CDR2: SGHRS and YFSETQ. This CDR3 has 16 amino acids. The CDR3 coding sequence is TGCGCCAGCAGCTTGGACCCAGGCGGGAAGGGCTACGAGCAGTACTTC. Translating gives CASSLDPGGKGYEQYF.

The J gene is TRBJ2-1, the V gene TRBV14; 14 nucleotides agree with TRBD2. V shed 3 bases and J 8 bases; nucleotides not matched to a gene: 6. Germline V CDR1 and CDR2: SGHDN, FVKESK. This CDR3 comprises 16 residues. CDR3 nucleotides: TGTGCCAGCAGCCAGTCACGACTAGCGGGAGGGCATGAGCAGTTCTTC. Its translation is CASSQSRLAGGHEQFF.

This chain joins TRBV10-1 and TRBJ2-2, with TRBD1 matching over 7 bases. V shed 7 bases, J shed 6 bases, and the junction held 8 bases outside the gene matches. CDR1 and CDR2 from the germline V gene are WNHNN and SYGVQD (reference sequence). The CDR3 consists of 14 residues. CDR3 DNA sequence: TGCGCCAGCACTCGGGACAGATGGGCCGGGGAGCTGTTTTTT. Its protein is CASTRDRWAGELFF.

V and J are TRBV28 and TRBJ1-5, with TRBD1 matching 9 bases. V dropped 5 bases and J dropped 5; count of bases not matched to a gene: 10. CDR1 MDHEN and CDR2 SYDVKM come from the germline V gene. This CDR3 is built from 16 residues. CDR3 loop: CASSPLGQGGDQPQHF. The CDR3 bases are TGTGCCAGCAGTCCACTGGGACAGGGAGGGGATCAGCCCCAGCATTTT.

This clone was counted a few times. The chain couples TRBV27 to TRBJ2-4, with 7 bases that match TRBD1. Germline CDR1 MNHEY, CDR2 SMNVEV (reference sequence). CDR3 length: 17 amino acids. Trimming removed 0 bases from V and 1 base from J; junction bases left unmatched: 6. The CDR3 reads CASSLSRRQGAKNIQYF. The CDR3 nucleotides read TGTGCCAGCAGTTTATCCCGGCGACAGGGCGCCAAAAACATTCAGTACTTC.

J is TRBJ1-5 and V is TRBV10-3; TRBD1 matches 7 bases. The CDR3 loop spans 15 amino acids. From germline, CDR1 is ENHRY and CDR2 SYGVKD. V was clipped by 10 bases and J by 3 bases; unmatched bases: 12. In DNA, the CDR3 is TGTGCCACACGACAGGGCCCAGATCTCAATCAGCCCCAGCATTTT. The encoded protein is CATRQGPDLNQPQHF.

The V call is TRBV6-1, the J call TRBJ1-6, with TRBD1 matching 7 bases. CDR3 length: 12 amino acids. The V gene's germline CDR1 is MNHNS and CDR2 SASEGT. After removal of 5 bases from V and 14 bases from J, the junction contained 6 bases not matched to a gene. CDR3 sequence: CASSPLQGTLHF. In DNA, the CDR3 is TGTGCCAGCAGTCCGCTACAGGGGACCCTCCACTTT.

This chain connects TRBV19 to TRBJ2-7, with a possible D match to TRBD2 (6 bases). Germline assignment: CDR1 LNHDA and CDR2 SQIVND (reference sequence). Trimming took off 3 bases at V and 0 bases at J, with 6 bases between the two ends. The CDR3 runs 13 residues. CDR3 amino acids: CASSIGSSYEQYF. Written as DNA, the CDR3 is TGTGCCAGTAGTATCGGGAGCTCCTACGAGCAGTACTTC.

The J gene is TRBJ2-7, the V gene TRBV29-1; possibly TRBD1 for D (5 bases). Germline assignment: CDR1 SQVTM and CDR2 ANQGSEA. The CDR3 covers 15 residues. V lost 6 bases and J lost 3, with 21 bases in between. CDR3: CSVMGERQQLYEQYF. CDR3 coding DNA: TGCAGCGTAATGGGTGAAAGACAGCAACTCTACGAGCAGTACTTC.

The V and J genes are TRBV6-1 and TRBJ2-5; TRBD2 aligns across 11 bases. The V segment lost 9 bases and the J segment 2 bases; nucleotides outside the gene matches: 8. Germline V gene sequence: CDR1 MNHNS, CDR2 SASEGT. The CDR3 runs to 15 residues. CDR3 protein: CASTLAGGPQETQYF. In nucleotides, the CDR3 is TGTGCCAGTACCCTAGCGGGAGGACCACAAGAGACCCAGTACTTC.

The CDR3 loop is CASSLGTLREQFF. The CDR3 nucleotides read TGTGCCAGCAGCTTAGGGACTTTACGAGAGCAGTTCTTC. J is TRBJ2-1 and V is TRBV7-2; D is possibly TRBD2 (5 bases). The length of the CDR3 is 13 residues. CDR1 SGHTA and CDR2 FQGNSA come from the germline V gene. V gave up 1 base and J gave up 10 bases, with 11 bases separating them.

The CDR3 DNA reads TGCGCCAGCAGCCCGGGGGCTAGCGGGCCTCCCTACGAGCAGTACTTC. Encoded protein: CASSPGASGPPYEQYF. The chain recombines TRBV5-1 with TRBJ2-7; TRBD2 agrees at 8 bases. CDR1 is SGHRS and CDR2 is YFSETQ in the germline V gene. V dropped 4 bases and J dropped 2; count of bases not matched to a gene: 11. The CDR3 loop spans 16 amino acids.

This chain joins TRBV11-2 and TRBJ2-5, with 10 bases that match TRBD1. Germline lookup yields CDR1 SGHAT and CDR2 FQNNGV. V dropped 4 bases and J dropped 4; count of bases not matched to a gene: 6. This CDR3 is 15 amino acids long. In DNA, the CDR3 is TGTGCCAGCAGCTCCGGGACAGGGGTGTCAGAGACCCAGTACTTC. Translated: CASSSGTGVSETQYF.

The V call is TRBV5-4, the J call TRBJ2-3; 13 bases fit TRBD2. CDR1 SGHNT and CDR2 YYREEE come from the germline V gene (reference sequence). V dropped 2 bases and J dropped 5; count of bases not matched to a gene: 5. This CDR3 spans 16 amino acids. The CDR3, as DNA: TGTGCCAGCAGCTTCCGGACTAGCGGGAGTGGAGATACGCAGTATTTT. It encodes CASSFRTSGSGDTQYF.

In its sample, this clone was seen a few times. V usage is TRBV27 and J usage is TRBJ1-5; TRBD1 aligns across 8 bases. The junction had 7 bases not matched to a gene; V was cut back by 5 bases and J by 4 bases. The CDR3 is made up of 15 amino acids. Per the germline V gene, CDR1 is MNHEY and CDR2 is SMNVEV (reference sequence). In DNA, the CDR3 is TGTGCCAGCAGTAAAGGACAGGGTGGTAATCAGCCCCAGCATTTT. It codes for CASSKGQGGNQPQHF.

This clone was counted between two and nine times. CDR3 residues: CAISEGQYNSPLHF. The CDR3 DNA reads TGTGCCATCAGTGAGGGACAGTATAATTCACCCCTCCACTTT. V is TRBV10-3 and J is TRBJ1-6; tentative D call: TRBD1 (6 bases). The CDR3 contains 14 residues. Per the germline V gene, CDR1 is ENHRY and CDR2 is SYGVKD. The germline V and J ends were trimmed by 2 bases and 4 bases, with 6 bases remaining between them.

This clone was seen only once. The gene calls are TRBV5-8 and TRBJ1-5; D unresolved. Germline CDR1 and CDR2: SGHTS and YDEGEE. The V end was cut by 4 bases, the J end by 3 bases, with 8 bases between. The CDR3 runs 13 residues. The CDR3 here is CASSTQDNQPQHF. In nucleotides, the CDR3 is TGTGCCAGCAGCACCCAGGACAATCAGCCCCAGCATTTT.

The V and J genes are TRBV19 and TRBJ1-1; possibly TRBD1 for D (5 bases). The CDR3 runs to 15 residues. V was cut by 7 bases and J by 7 bases, with 22 bases left in between. The germline V gene encodes CDR1 LNHDA and CDR2 SQIVND (reference sequence). CDR3 amino acids: CASKVQGFDLIEAFF. The CDR3 nucleotides read TGTGCCAGTAAGGTTCAGGGTTTTGACCTAATTGAAGCTTTCTTT.

The chain links TRBV19 to TRBJ2-3, with D possibly matching TRBD2 (6 bases). There are 19 residues in the CDR3. Germline CDR1 and CDR2: LNHDA and SQIVND (reference sequence). V was trimmed by 3 bases and J by 2 bases, leaving 24 bases between them. CDR3 loop: CASSIAGLGLRPLTDTQYF. CDR3 sequence (DNA): TGTGCCAGTAGTATTGCAGGGCTGGGACTTAGGCCCCTCACAGATACGCAGTATTTT.

The chain employs TRBV27 and TRBJ1-5; no clear D gene. The CDR3 has 13 amino acids. CDR1 is MNHEY and CDR2 is SMNVEV in the germline V gene (reference sequence). Trimming pared 3 bases from V and 6 bases from J, leaving 9 bases between. CDR3 in amino acids: CASSLHRGQPQHF. Written as DNA, the CDR3 is TGTGCCAGCAGTTTGCACCGGGGTCAGCCCCAGCATTTT.

This clone appeared a few times. The chain combines TRBV5-6 with TRBJ1-4, with D tentatively TRBD1 (5 bases). Deletions cut 3 bases from V and 3 bases from J, with 9 bases between. The CDR3 extends over 14 amino acids. CDR1 is SGHDT, CDR2 YYEEEE, per germline. The DNA for the CDR3 is TGTGCCAGCAGCTCTCTGACAGCTAATGAAAAACTGTTTTTT. Translated: CASSSLTANEKLFF.